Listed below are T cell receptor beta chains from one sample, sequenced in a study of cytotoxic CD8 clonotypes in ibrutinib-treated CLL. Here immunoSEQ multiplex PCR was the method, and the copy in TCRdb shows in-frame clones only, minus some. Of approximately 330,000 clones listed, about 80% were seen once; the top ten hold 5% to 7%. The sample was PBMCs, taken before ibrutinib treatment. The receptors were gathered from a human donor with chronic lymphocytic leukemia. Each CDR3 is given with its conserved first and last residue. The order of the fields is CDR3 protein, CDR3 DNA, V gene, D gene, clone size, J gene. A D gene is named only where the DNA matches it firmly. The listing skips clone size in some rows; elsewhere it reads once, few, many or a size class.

CDR3 protein: CATSREGRNTIYF
CDR3 DNA: TGTGCCACCAGCAGAGAGGGGCGAAACACCATATATTTT
V gene: TRBV15
D gene: NA
clone size: NA
J gene: TRBJ1-3

CDR3 protein: CAWSFTRYTIYF
CDR3 DNA: TGTGCCTGGAGTTTTACTCGGTACACCATATATTTT
V gene: TRBV30
D gene: NA
clone size: NA
J gene: TRBJ1-3

CDR3 protein: CASRRDRVRLETQYF
CDR3 DNA: TGTGCCAGCAGGAGGGACAGGGTGAGGTTGGAGACCCAGTACTTC
V gene: TRBV6-5
D gene: TRBD1
clone size: NA
J gene: TRBJ2-5

CDR3 protein: CASSQTNKREQFF
CDR3 DNA: TGTGCCAGCAGCCAAACGAACAAGCGGGAGCAGTTCTTC
V gene: TRBV7-6
D gene: NA
clone size: NA
J gene: TRBJ2-1

CDR3 protein: CASSQSRGNAYGYTF
CDR3 DNA: TGCGCCAGCAGCCAATCACGGGGGAACGCCTATGGCTACACCTTC
V gene: TRBV4-3
D gene: NA
clone size: NA
J gene: TRBJ1-2

CDR3 protein: CASRNQGATYEQYF
CDR3 DNA: TGTGCCAGCAGAAATCAGGGCGCGACCTACGAGCAGTACTTC
V gene: TRBV2
D gene: NA
clone size: once
J gene: TRBJ2-7

CDR3 protein: CASSDITSGSSRETQYF
CDR3 DNA: TGTGCCAGCAGTGATATTACTAGCGGGTCCTCTCGAGAGACCCAGTACTTC
V gene: TRBV25-1
D gene: TRBD2
clone size: NA
J gene: TRBJ2-5

CDR3 protein: CASSVATGRGDEKLFF
CDR3 DNA: TGTGCCAGCAGCGTAGCTACGGGCAGGGGGGATGAAAAACTGTTTTTT
V gene: TRBV9
D gene: TRBD1
clone size: NA
J gene: TRBJ1-4

CDR3 protein: CASSLGQFGITEAFF
CDR3 DNA: TGTGCCAGCAGCCTAGGACAGTTCGGCATAACTGAAGCTTTCTTT
V gene: TRBV7-9
D gene: NA
clone size: NA
J gene: TRBJ1-1

CDR3 protein: CASSLELLNGYTF
CDR3 DNA: TGTGCCAGCAGCTTGGAGCTACTAAATGGCTACACCTTC
V gene: TRBV5-4
D gene: NA
clone size: NA
J gene: TRBJ1-2

CDR3 protein: CASSLAQRGETQYF
CDR3 DNA: TGCGCCAGCAGCTTGGCACAGAGAGGGGAGACCCAGTACTTC
V gene: TRBV5-1
D gene: NA
clone size: NA
J gene: TRBJ2-5

CDR3 protein: CASSLGGNYGYTF
CDR3 DNA: TGTGCCAGCAGTTTAGGGGGGAACTATGGCTACACCTTC
V gene: TRBV28
D gene: NA
clone size: NA
J gene: TRBJ1-2

CDR3 protein: CASSEFFVTEKAYGYTF
CDR3 DNA: TGTGCCAGCAGTGAATTTTTTGTGACAGAGAAGGCCTATGGCTACACCTTC
V gene: TRBV25-1
D gene: NA
clone size: NA
J gene: TRBJ1-2

CDR3 protein: CASSSPLGGQNTEAFF
CDR3 DNA: TGTGCCAGCAGCTCGCCTTTAGGGGGCCAGAACACTGAAGCTTTCTTT
V gene: TRBV7-9
D gene: TRBD1
clone size: NA
J gene: TRBJ1-1

CDR3 protein: CATRLAFTDTQYF
CDR3 DNA: TGTGCCACCAGACTAGCGTTCACAGATACGCAGTATTTT
V gene: TRBV6-5
D gene: TRBD2
clone size: few
J gene: TRBJ2-3

CDR3 protein: CASSPPRGTGSYEQYF
CDR3 DNA: TGTGCCAGCAGTCCTCCAAGGGGGACTGGTTCCTACGAGCAGTACTTC
V gene: TRBV27
D gene: NA
clone size: NA
J gene: TRBJ2-7

CDR3 protein: CASSWTGVYNEQFF
CDR3 DNA: TGTGCCAGCAGCTGGACAGGGGTCTACAATGAGCAGTTCTTC
V gene: TRBV5-6
D gene: TRBD1
clone size: once
J gene: TRBJ2-1

CDR3 protein: CASRRQGWYEQYF
CDR3 DNA: TGTGCCAGCAGGAGACAGGGGTGGTACGAGCAGTACTTC
V gene: TRBV6-5
D gene: TRBD1
clone size: NA
J gene: TRBJ2-7

CDR3 protein: CASSLISGQGAGETQYF
CDR3 DNA: TGTGCCAGCTCTCTGATTTCTGGACAGGGGGCCGGGGAGACCCAGTACTTC
V gene: TRBV18
D gene: TRBD1
clone size: NA
J gene: TRBJ2-5

CDR3 protein: CASSLGRAGNQPQHF
CDR3 DNA: TGTGCCAGCAGCTTGGGTAGGGCAGGCAATCAGCCCCAGCATTTT
V gene: TRBV5-6
D gene: NA
clone size: few
J gene: TRBJ1-5

CDR3 protein: CASSPISPGYTF
CDR3 DNA: TGTGCCAGCTCACCAATATCACCGGGATACACCTTC
V gene: TRBV18
D gene: NA
clone size: few
J gene: TRBJ1-2

CDR3 protein: CASSQTYDRVGATNEKLFF
CDR3 DNA: TGTGCCAGCAGCCAAACCTACGACAGGGTAGGGGCAACTAATGAAAAACTGTTTTTT
V gene: TRBV7-9
D gene: TRBD1
clone size: once
J gene: TRBJ1-4

CDR3 protein: CASRRDRGLIAGAGQFF
CDR3 DNA: TGTGCCAGCAGACGGGACAGGGGCCTAATAGCGGGGGCAGGGCAGTTCTTC
V gene: TRBV7-8
D gene: NA
clone size: NA
J gene: TRBJ2-1

CDR3 protein: CASSHVYRVKFNMVYEQYF
CDR3 DNA: TGTGCCAGCAGCCACGTTTATAGGGTAAAATTTAATATGGTCTACGAGCAGTACTTC
V gene: TRBV21-1
D gene: NA
clone size: NA
J gene: TRBJ2-7

CDR3 protein: CAWSAGTGALTPQHF
CDR3 DNA: TGTGCCTGGAGTGCCGGGACAGGAGCCTTGACGCCCCAGCATTTT
V gene: TRBV30
D gene: TRBD1
clone size: NA
J gene: TRBJ1-5

CDR3 protein: CASNNGPGRSYEQYF
CDR3 DNA: TGTGCCAGCAACAATGGACCGGGACGCAGCTACGAGCAGTACTTC
V gene: TRBV11-1
D gene: NA
clone size: NA
J gene: TRBJ2-7

CDR3 protein: CASSQVVTGEQYF
CDR3 DNA: TGCGCCAGCAGCCAAGTTGTGACAGGCGAGCAGTACTTC
V gene: TRBV4-3
D gene: NA
clone size: NA
J gene: TRBJ2-7

CDR3 protein: CASTPFGREATYEQYF
CDR3 DNA: TGTGCCAGCACCCCCTTCGGGCGGGAGGCCACCTACGAGCAGTACTTC
V gene: TRBV5-4
D gene: TRBD2
clone size: NA
J gene: TRBJ2-7

CDR3 protein: CASSFAGTGIHEQYF
CDR3 DNA: TGTGCCAGCAGCTTTGCCGGGACAGGGATCCACGAGCAGTACTTC
V gene: TRBV7-9
D gene: TRBD1
clone size: NA
J gene: TRBJ2-7

CDR3 protein: CASSEDRGYNEQFF
CDR3 DNA: TGTGCCAGCAGTGAAGACAGGGGTTACAATGAGCAGTTCTTC
V gene: TRBV2
D gene: TRBD1
clone size: few
J gene: TRBJ2-1

CDR3 protein: CASSYGDSAAFF
CDR3 DNA: TGTGCCAGCAGTTACGGAGACAGTGCCGCTTTCTTT
V gene: TRBV6-5
D gene: NA
clone size: once
J gene: TRBJ1-1

CDR3 protein: CASSATSGLYNEQFF
CDR3 DNA: TGTGCCAGTAGTGCGACTAGCGGGCTCTACAATGAGCAGTTCTTC
V gene: TRBV19
D gene: TRBD2
clone size: once
J gene: TRBJ2-1

CDR3 protein: CASRSTGTWNEQFF
CDR3 DNA: TGTGCCAGCAGATCCACCGGGACGTGGAATGAGCAGTTCTTC
V gene: TRBV6-5
D gene: NA
clone size: NA
J gene: TRBJ2-1

CDR3 protein: CAWSLGDPYEQYF
CDR3 DNA: TGTGCCTGGTCTTTGGGAGATCCCTACGAGCAGTACTTC
V gene: TRBV30
D gene: NA
clone size: NA
J gene: TRBJ2-7

CDR3 protein: CASSLAAGAHNEQFF
CDR3 DNA: TGCGCCAGCAGCTTGGCCGCAGGGGCACACAATGAGCAGTTCTTC
V gene: TRBV5-1
D gene: NA
clone size: NA
J gene: TRBJ2-1

CDR3 protein: CASGGETGSETEAFF
CDR3 DNA: TGTGCCAGCGGGGGGGAAACAGGGTCGGAGACTGAAGCTTTCTTT
V gene: TRBV25-1
D gene: NA
clone size: NA
J gene: TRBJ1-1

CDR3 protein: CAWSVERGKVEQYF
CDR3 DNA: TGTGCCTGGAGTGTAGAAAGGGGGAAGGTCGAGCAGTACTTC
V gene: TRBV30
D gene: NA
clone size: NA
J gene: TRBJ2-7

CDR3 protein: CASRAPGGSEQYF
CDR3 DNA: TGTGCCAGCAGGGCCCCGGGGGGCAGCGAGCAGTACTTC
V gene: TRBV2
D gene: NA
clone size: few
J gene: TRBJ2-7

CDR3 protein: CASSSPNGTGLFGELFF
CDR3 DNA: TGCGCCAGCAGCTCGCCGAACGGGACAGGTCTTTTCGGGGAGCTGTTTTTT
V gene: TRBV5-1
D gene: TRBD1
clone size: once
J gene: TRBJ2-2

CDR3 protein: CASSDMGENIQYF
CDR3 DNA: TGTGCCAGCAGTGATATGGGGGAAAACATTCAGTACTTC
V gene: TRBV25-1
D gene: NA
clone size: NA
J gene: TRBJ2-4

CDR3 protein: CASSLVGTGSEKLFF
CDR3 DNA: TGTGCCAGCAGCTTAGTGGGGACAGGGAGTGAAAAACTGTTTTTT
V gene: TRBV11-2
D gene: TRBD1
clone size: NA
J gene: TRBJ1-4

CDR3 protein: CASSLGTGGGSEQYF
CDR3 DNA: TGTGCCAGCAGTTTAGGGACAGGGGGCGGGTCCGAGCAGTACTTC
V gene: TRBV27
D gene: TRBD1
clone size: NA
J gene: TRBJ2-7

CDR3 protein: CASSVGGTGGSEQYF
CDR3 DNA: TGTGCCAGCAGCGTAGGGGGGACAGGGGGATCCGAGCAGTACTTC
V gene: TRBV9
D gene: TRBD1
clone size: NA
J gene: TRBJ2-7

CDR3 protein: CASSLDRWSSIEQFF
CDR3 DNA: TGTGCCAGCAGCTTAGATCGGTGGAGTAGCATAGAGCAGTTCTTC
V gene: TRBV11-2
D gene: NA
clone size: once
J gene: TRBJ2-1

CDR3 protein: CSVGGLVLADTQYF
CDR3 DNA: TGCAGCGTTGGGGGACTAGTTCTCGCCGATACGCAGTATTTT
V gene: TRBV29-1
D gene: TRBD2
clone size: NA
J gene: TRBJ2-3

CDR3 protein: CASGATTTDTQYF
CDR3 DNA: TGTGCCAGTGGAGCTACTACTACAGATACGCAGTATTTT
V gene: TRBV19
D gene: NA
clone size: NA
J gene: TRBJ2-3

CDR3 protein: CASSYGQGGNQPQHF
CDR3 DNA: TGTGCCAGCAGTTATGGACAGGGAGGGAATCAGCCCCAGCATTTT
V gene: TRBV6-6
D gene: TRBD1
clone size: NA
J gene: TRBJ1-5

CDR3 protein: CASSLEAGGIGGANVLTF
CDR3 DNA: TGCGCCAGCAGCTTGGAGGCGGGAGGGATAGGTGGGGCCAACGTCCTGACTTTC
V gene: TRBV5-1
D gene: TRBD2
clone size: NA
J gene: TRBJ2-6

CDR3 protein: CASSLVSSGLSLDTF
CDR3 DNA: TGTGCCAGCAGCTTAGTTTCTTCGGGTCTCTCCCTCGACACCTTC
V gene: TRBV7-2
D gene: NA
clone size: NA
J gene: TRBJ1-2

CDR3 protein: CASSYFQFPLTDTQYF
CDR3 DNA: TGTGCCAGCAGTTACTTCCAGTTTCCCCTCACAGATACGCAGTATTTT
V gene: TRBV6-6
D gene: NA
clone size: few
J gene: TRBJ2-3

CDR3 protein: CASSTRLTHEQFF
CDR3 DNA: TGTGCCAGCAGCACCCGCCTCACCCATGAGCAGTTCTTC
V gene: TRBV13
D gene: NA
clone size: NA
J gene: TRBJ2-1

CDR3 protein: CASSRTSGRGYEQYF
CDR3 DNA: TGTGCCAGCAGCCGGACTAGCGGGAGAGGCTACGAGCAGTACTTC
V gene: TRBV27
D gene: TRBD2
clone size: NA
J gene: TRBJ2-7

CDR3 protein: CAWSPPWPEPFYGYTF
CDR3 DNA: TGTGCCTGGAGCCCTCCCTGGCCCGAACCGTTCTATGGCTACACCTTC
V gene: TRBV30
D gene: NA
clone size: NA
J gene: TRBJ1-2

CDR3 protein: CSAGDFYEQYF
CDR3 DNA: TGCAGCGCCGGAGACTTCTACGAGCAGTACTTC
V gene: TRBV29-1
D gene: NA
clone size: NA
J gene: TRBJ2-7

CDR3 protein: CAISGVIDTGELFF
CDR3 DNA: TGTGCCATCAGTGGAGTGATCGACACCGGGGAGCTGTTTTTT
V gene: TRBV10-3
D gene: NA
clone size: NA
J gene: TRBJ2-2